This T cell receptor (beta chain) came from a study of shared clonotypes between healthy human individuals. CD45RO-negative CD8 cells positively selected for CCR7 made up the naive population, which excluded terminally differentiated effector memory CD45RA+ cells. Sorted-subset replicate PCRs used 200 ng of genomic DNA. This amount corresponded to about 29,000 T cell genomes. Study processing details: ImmunoSEQ junction-only sequences lacked quality scores, so their filtering differed. Clones were read by immunoSEQ multiplex PCR, and TCRdb kept only the in-frame ones, dropping some. V and J calls and clone size come straight from that table; D and trimming were deduced from the DNA. The table lists 1.5 million to 2.5 million clones, roughly 95% of them singletons, with 1% to 1.5% in the top ten. CDR3 length: 15 residues. The junction had 4 bases not matched to a gene; V was cut back by 6 bases and J by 2 bases. Germline CDR1 MDHEN, CDR2 SYDVKM.

This TCR came from a man younger than 30 in good health. Sequenced input: naive CD8+ T cells sorted from blood. The V gene is TRBV28, the J gene TRBJ2-7; 13 bases align to TRBD2. The CDR3 loop is CASSLGLAGTYEQYF. CDR3 sequence (DNA): TGTGCCAGCAGCCTGGGACTAGCGGGGACCTACGAGCAGTACTTC.